These 31 T cell receptor beta chains came from one sample sequenced in a study of lung T cells in sarcoidosis with Löfgren's syndrome. TCRdb re-called the reads with MiXCR, one entry per CDR3 protein. The sample consists of more than 50,000 distinct CDR3 sequences, 21% of them appearing once. The sequenced material came from CD4+ T cells from PBMCs. These receptors all come from a human donor with sarcoidosis (Löfgren's syndrome or another form), or a control subject (not recorded which).

This clonotype came up many times. This sequence joins TRBV20-1 and TRBJ1-1, with a weak D call TRBD1 (6 bases). Germline V gives CDR1 DFQATT, CDR2 SNEGSKA (reference sequence). The CDR3 has 12 amino acids. The germline V and J ends were trimmed by 2 bases and 3 bases, with 7 bases remaining between them. The CDR3 loop reads CSARQGYTEAFF. The CDR3 DNA follows: TGCAGTGCTAGACAGGGGTACACTGAAGCTTTCTTT.

This clonotype was counted ten times or more. The chain employs TRBV2 and TRBJ1-1; no firm D call. The V gene lost 1 base and the J gene lost 4 bases, with 10 bases spanning the gap. CDR1 and CDR2 from the germline V gene are SNHLY and FYNNEI. This CDR3 contains 14 residues. DNA for the CDR3: TGTGCCAGCAGTGAAGAGGCAGGACGCACTGAAGCTTTCTTT. Protein product: CASSEEAGRTEAFF.

This clonotype was seen many times. Here the CDR3 DNA reads TGTGCCACCAGTGATGAAATTCGTGGTCAAATAGGCGGGGAAGAGACCCAGTACTTC. Translated, it gives CATSDEIRGQIGGEETQYF. The rearrangement joins TRBV24-1 to TRBJ2-5; TRBD2 is a possible D gene (6 bases). CDR3 length: 19 amino acids. Trimming removed 3 bases at V and 3 bases at J, with 25 bases between. Germline CDR1 reads KGHDR; CDR2 reads SFDVKD.

On this clonotype itself: A read error may explain this, as a much larger clone is one base away. The genes are TRBV19 and TRBJ1-1, with D perhaps matching TRBD1 (5 bases). The CDR3 runs to 13 residues. Germline V gene lookup returns CDR1 LNHDA and CDR2 SQIVND (reference sequence). The CDR3 DNA sequence: TGTGCCGGTAGTAAGAGGGGTTACACTGAAGCTTTCTTT. Amino acids: CAGSKRGYTEAFF. The full variable domain, its missing parts supplied by reference TRBV19 and TRBJ1-1, is DGGITQSPKYLFRKEGQNVTLSCEQNLNHDAMYWYRQDPGQGLRLIYYSQIVNDFQKGDIAEGYSVSREKKESFPLTVTSAQKNPTAFYLCAGSKRGYTEAFFGQGTRLTVV.

This clonotype was detected only a few times. The V and J genes are TRBV14 and TRBJ1-1, with TRBD1 identical over 7 bases. The V gene's germline CDR1 is SGHDN and CDR2 FVKESK. CDR3 size: 16 residues. The J segment lost 8 bases and the V segment lost 0 bases, leaving 12 bases of the junction unmatched. The CDR3 DNA follows: TGTGCCAGCAGCCAAGATCGGGCCAGGACAGGATTCGAAGCTTTCTTT. Its protein product is CASSQDRARTGFEAFF.

This clonotype was found a few times. The chain uses TRBV4-1 and TRBJ2-1, with a weak D call TRBD1 (5 bases). V lost 6 bases to trimming and J lost 2 bases, with 14 bases between them. The CDR3 is made up of 15 amino acids. Germline assignment: CDR1 MGHRA and CDR2 YSYEKL. The CDR3 coding sequence is TGCGCCAGCAGTACTGGTGGGGCTGCCTACAATGAGCAGTTCTTC. Protein product: CASSTGGAAYNEQFF.

Concerning this clonotype itself: This may arise from a read error, as a much more abundant clone is one base away. The DNA for the CDR3 is TGCAGTGCTAGAGCGCCAAGCGGGGACTCCTACGAGCAGTACTTC. Translation gives CSARAPSGDSYEQYF. The chain combines TRBV20-1 with TRBJ2-7; 7 nucleotides align to TRBD2. Germline assignment: CDR1 DFQATT and CDR2 SNEGSKA (reference sequence). CDR3 length equals 15 residues. The V and J ends lost 1 base and 0 bases, in that order; junction bases with no gene match: 6.

This clonotype was recorded many times. This chain joins TRBV12-3 or TRBV12-4 and TRBJ2-1; the match to TRBD2 covers 11 bases. The CDR3 runs 13 residues. Trimming at V came to 5 bases and at J to 7 bases, leaving 1 base not matched to a gene. The CDR3 here is CASSPSGRNEQFF. CDR3 sequence (DNA): TGTGCCAGCAGTCCTAGCGGGAGGAATGAGCAGTTCTTC.

This chain links TRBV28 with TRBJ1-2; a possible D gene is TRBD1 (5 bases). V lost 7 bases and J 0 bases, leaving 12 bases between the germline ends. The germline V gene has CDR1 MDHEN and CDR2 SYDVKM. The CDR3 is made up of 14 amino acids. In DNA form, the CDR3 reads TGTGCCAGCACCGGGACGGCCCCTAACTATGGCTACACCTTC. Translated: CASTGTAPNYGYTF.

The genes are TRBV5-4 and TRBJ2-1, with 10 bases lining up with TRBD1. The CDR3 covers 15 residues. Germline CDR1 and CDR2: SGHNT and YYREEE (reference sequence). V was clipped by 4 bases and J by 2 bases; unmatched bases: 3. In nucleotides, the CDR3 is TGTGCCAGCAGCCCGGGGACAGGGGCCTACAATGAGCAGTTCTTC. The encoded protein is CASSPGTGAYNEQFF.

This clonotype was picked up many times. The gene calls are TRBV7-2 and TRBJ1-3; a possible D gene is TRBD1 (5 bases). CDR3 length: 18 residues. Germline V lookup: CDR1 SGHTA, CDR2 FQGNSA. V was cut by 5 bases and J by 0 bases, with 20 bases left in between. CDR3: CASSQQRTGPDSGNTIYF. CDR3 bases: TGTGCCAGCAGCCAGCAAAGAACGGGACCTGACTCTGGAAACACCATATATTTT.

With respect to this clonotype: A single base separates this from a much larger clone, so it may be a read error. This chain links TRBV2 with TRBJ1-1, with TRBD1 matching over 8 bases. The CDR3 sequence is 16 residues long. Germline V CDR1 and CDR2: SNHLY, FYNNEI. The CDR3 spells CASSGDRSTMNTDAFF. CDR3 nucleotide sequence: TGTGCCAGCAGTGGGGACAGGTCGACCATGAACACTGACGCTTTCTTT.

This clonotype was counted at least ten times. V gene TRBV24-1 combines with J gene TRBJ2-3; D uncertain. In germline, CDR1 is KGHDR, CDR2 SFDVKD. V lost 9 bases, J lost 3 bases, and 18 bases lay in between. The CDR3 consists of 15 residues. In nucleotides, the CDR3 is TGTGCCACCCCCCTAGGACGCAGACGGACAGATACGCAGTATTTT. Its protein is CATPLGRRRTDTQYF.

J is TRBJ2-2 and V is TRBV29-1; D remains ambiguous. Germline V lookup: CDR1 SQVTM, CDR2 ANQGSEA. Trimming shortened V by 6 bases and J by 1 base, and 6 bases separated the two germline ends. This CDR3 region has 12 residues. CDR3 sequence: CSVLKNTGELFF. Written as DNA, the CDR3 is TGCAGCGTCCTTAAGAACACCGGGGAGCTGTTTTTT.

Concerning this clonotype itself: Mismatch with germline at one junction end may stem from a read error. The CDR3 region has the DNA TGTGCCAGCAGCTTACTGGGGAACACTGAAGCTTCCTTT. Its protein product is CASSLLGNTEASF. The V gene is TRBV7-9, the J gene TRBJ1-1, with D unresolved. This CDR3 is 13 amino acids long. Germline assignment: CDR1 SEHNR and CDR2 FQNEAQ (reference sequence).

The chain has TRBV29-1 and TRBJ1-4; D unresolved. Germline V CDR1 and CDR2: SQVTM, ANQGSEA. This CDR3 is built from 11 residues. V lost 7 bases and J lost 7, with 10 bases in between. The CDR3 sequence is CSGRLSEKLFF. The CDR3 DNA is TGCAGCGGACGACTAAGTGAAAAACTGTTTTTT.

This chain joins TRBV5-5 and TRBJ1-5; D call uncertain. V lost 0 bases and J lost 4, with 11 bases in between. This CDR3 spans 15 amino acids. In germline, CDR1 is SGHKS, CDR2 YYEKEE (reference sequence). The CDR3 sequence: CASSLVPGFNQPQHF. The CDR3 nucleotides are TGTGCCAGCAGCTTGGTCCCGGGATTTAATCAGCCCCAGCATTTT.

In this sample, this clonotype turned up many times. The chain uses TRBV14 and TRBJ2-3; TRBD2 agrees at 10 bases. This CDR3 is 14 amino acids long. J gave up 7 bases and V 4 bases, and 5 bases lay outside the gene matches. Germline CDR1 SGHDN, CDR2 FVKESK. The CDR3 sequence is CASSRASGGHTQYF. CDR3 DNA sequence: TGTGCCAGCAGCCGTGCTAGCGGGGGCCATACGCAGTATTTT.

The table lists this clonotype with many counts. The chain is built from TRBV10-3 and TRBJ2-7; D may correspond to TRBD1 or TRBD2 (5 bases each). CDR1 and CDR2 (germline): ENHRY, SYGVKD. V shed 6 bases and J shed 5 bases, with 14 bases lying between them. This CDR3 has 13 amino acids. The CDR3 nucleotides read TGTGCCATCAGCGAGGCCAGGGAGAACGAGCAGTACGTC. Translating gives CAISEARENEQYV.

This clonotype was detected only a few times. This rearrangement joins TRBV5-5 to TRBJ2-3; D is undetermined. V was trimmed by 1 base and J by 2 bases, leaving 8 bases between them. CDR1 and CDR2 from the germline V gene are SGHKS and YYEKEE (reference sequence). The CDR3 is 14 amino acids. CDR3 sequence: CASSLSGTTDTQYF. In DNA, the CDR3 is TGTGCCAGCAGCTTGTCTGGCACCACAGATACGCAGTATTTT.

This clonotype has at least ten counts. V and J are TRBV27 and TRBJ2-7; weak D call: TRBD1 (5 bases). The CDR3 length is 14 residues. Per germline, CDR1 MNHEY and CDR2 SMNVEV (reference sequence). V was trimmed by 1 base and J by 2 bases, leaving 9 bases between them. CDR3 nucleotides: TGTGCCAGCAGTTTATACGACAGCCCCTACGAGCAGTACTTC. Its protein product is CASSLYDSPYEQYF.

The table lists this clonotype with a few counts. V usage is TRBV19 and J usage is TRBJ2-3; either TRBD1 or TRBD2 may fit D (5 bases each). Germline CDR1 reads LNHDA; CDR2 reads SQIVND (reference sequence). This CDR3 has 15 residues. V was trimmed by 7 bases and J by 1 base, leaving 15 bases between them. The CDR3 here is CASKSRGRGTDTQYF. The CDR3 coding sequence is TGTGCCAGTAAGTCACGGGGACGGGGCACAGATACGCAGTATTTT.

In this sample, this clonotype turned up many times. The chain links TRBV15 to TRBJ2-3, with 7 bases that match TRBD2. V lost 3 bases, J lost 1 base, and 4 bases stayed unmatched. Germline V gives CDR1 LNHNV, CDR2 YYDKDF (reference sequence). This CDR3 has 15 amino acids. CDR3 loop: CATSRERGRTDTQYF. CDR3 sequence (DNA): TGTGCCACCAGCAGGGAGCGGGGACGCACAGATACGCAGTATTTT.

Ten or more counts support this clonotype. V is TRBV27 and J is TRBJ1-1, with 11 bases fitting TRBD1. The CDR3 spans 15 residues. The trim removed 6 bases at V and 5 bases at J, leaving 8 bases unmatched. Looked up from germline, CDR1 is MNHEY and CDR2 is SMNVEV (reference sequence). The CDR3 spells CASSRGTGGGTEAFF. In nucleotides, the CDR3 is TGTGCCAGCAGCAGGGGGACAGGGGGTGGGACTGAAGCTTTCTTT.

This clonotype showed up just a few times. The J gene is TRBJ2-3, the V gene TRBV4-1; D unresolved. CDR1 and CDR2 from the germline V gene are MGHRA and YSYEKL. This CDR3 contains 13 residues. The V gene lost 3 bases and the J gene lost 6 bases, with 10 bases spanning the gap. The DNA of the CDR3 is TGCGCCAGCAGCCAGCCCCCTGGGGATACGCAGTATTTT. The encoded protein is CASSQPPGDTQYF.

This clonotype was seen ten or more times. The chain has TRBV6-1 and TRBJ2-2; D call uncertain. The germline V gene encodes CDR1 MNHNS and CDR2 SASEGT. The CDR3 is 15 residues long. Trimming pared 7 bases from V and 0 bases from J, leaving 12 bases between. The CDR3 spells CASKYSSANTGELFF. The DNA for the CDR3 is TGTGCCAGCAAATACTCCTCGGCGAACACCGGGGAGCTGTTTTTT.

The table lists this clonotype with a few counts. The chain employs TRBV5-1 and TRBJ2-1, with 8 nucleotides matching TRBD2. Germline CDR1 SGHRS, CDR2 YFSETQ. V lost 0 bases, J lost 0 bases, and 2 bases stayed unmatched. CDR3 length equals 16 residues. CDR3 residues: CASSLDSGISYNEQFF. Written as DNA, the CDR3 is TGCGCCAGCAGCTTGGATAGCGGGATCTCCTACAATGAGCAGTTCTTC.

Comments on this clonotype: A much more abundant neighbour one base away suggests this may be a read error. This chain connects TRBV12-3 or TRBV12-4 to TRBJ2-3, with D possibly TRBD2 on 6 matching bases. CDR3 length equals 14 residues. CDR3 protein: CASSRGLSTDTQCF. As DNA, the CDR3 is TGTGCCAGCAGCCGCGGACTATCCACAGATACGCAGTGTTTT.

This clonotype was recorded many times. The chain is built from TRBV25-1 and TRBJ2-7; 10 nucleotides agree with TRBD2. V was pared by 2 bases and J by 6 bases, with 7 bases of the junction left unmatched. The CDR3 is 15 amino acids. Germline V gene data show CDR1 as MGHDK and CDR2 as SYGVNS. For the CDR3, the DNA is TGTGCCAGCAGTGAACCGGCTAGCGGGAGACCCGAGCAGTACTTC. Its translation is CASSEPASGRPEQYF.

This clonotype was seen ten or more times. The rearrangement joins TRBV6-2 or TRBV6-3 to TRBJ2-4; D is tentatively TRBD1 or TRBD2 (5 bases each). The V gene's germline CDR1 is MNHEY and CDR2 SVGEGT. Trimming took 6 bases from V and 0 from J, leaving 24 bases between them. The CDR3 totals 19 residues. The CDR3 reads CASSPEGQWILLAKNIQYF. The CDR3 DNA follows: TGTGCCAGCAGCCCCGAGGGGCAGTGGATCCTCCTAGCCAAAAACATTCAGTACTTC.

In this sample, this clonotype turned up a few times. The gene calls are TRBV12-5 and TRBJ2-3; possible D gene TRBD2, 6 bases. The V gene's germline CDR1 is LGHNT and CDR2 FRNRAP. The CDR3 length is 12 residues. V was clipped by 8 bases and J by 3 bases, with 9 bases between them. CDR3 region: CASRGWTDTQYF. The DNA of the CDR3 is TGTGCTAGTCGGGGGTGGACAGATACGCAGTATTTT.